The next 24 T cell receptor beta chains were all read from a single sample in a study of blood T cells in healthy people across ages (dated by TCRdb to about 2015). Library preparation used 5' RACE. The instrument was an Illumina HiSeq 2500. A second PCR of roughly 7 to 12 cycles was performed with a sample-barcoded 5' primer and a J-beta primer mix. TCRdb reworked the public reads: Q25 trimming with fastp, MiXCR clone assembly, productive beta chains retained. Every entry covers one CDR3 protein and lists the most common genes and DNA from its rows. In all, the sample holds about 1.4 million distinct CDR3 sequences, and approximately 60% of those were seen once. Roughly 6.3% of the sample belongs to the ten largest clones. Sequenced sample: blood. These receptors originate from a man between 18 and 35 years old in good health.

The chain is built from TRBV20-1 and TRBJ2-7; a possible D gene is TRBD1 (6 bases). The DNA end lines up better with TRBJ2-5; the J call may be wrong. From germline, CDR1 is DFQATT and CDR2 SNEGSKA (reference sequence). The CDR3 spans 15 residues. The CDR3, as DNA: TGCAGTGCTAGAGATCGAACAGGGCGGATGGAGACCCAGTACTTC. It specifies CSARDRTGRMETQYF.

The rearrangement links TRBV20-1 to TRBJ2-7; TRBD1 agrees at 7 bases. CDR3 length equals 12 residues. Germline-derived CDR1 and CDR2 are DFQATT and SNEGSKA (reference sequence). V lost 3 bases and J lost 4; bases outside the gene matches: 3. CDR3 loop: CSARGQPYEQYF. The CDR3 region has the DNA TGCAGTGCTAGGGGACAGCCTTACGAGCAGTACTTC.

This clonotype showed up just once. The chain is built from TRBV4-2 and TRBJ2-6; the D is unclear. V lost 4 bases and J lost 0, with 10 bases in between. The CDR3 has 16 residues. The germline gives CDR1 LGHNA, CDR2 YNFKEQ. This chain's CDR3 is CASSLLHSSGANVLTF. The DNA of the CDR3 is TGTGCCAGCAGCCTCCTACACAGCTCTGGGGCCAACGTCCTGACTTTC.

This clonotype was seen a few times. The chain couples TRBV27 to TRBJ1-5; D unresolved. CDR1 and CDR2 (germline): MNHEY, SMNVEV (reference sequence). The CDR3 totals 13 residues. Trimming cost V 4 bases and J 2 bases, with 6 bases left between them. The CDR3, as DNA: TGTGCCAGCAGTTGGGAGGGCAATCAGCCCCAGCATTTT. It specifies CASSWEGNQPQHF.

The rearrangement joins TRBV14 to TRBJ2-5; D ambiguous. From germline, CDR1 is SGHDN and CDR2 FVKESK. CDR3 length equals 14 residues. Trimming pared 1 base from V and 4 bases from J, leaving 10 bases between. The chain's CDR3 is CASSQGSALETQYF. CDR3 DNA sequence: TGTGCCAGCAGCCAAGGTTCGGCTCTAGAGACCCAGTACTTC.

The chain links TRBV4-1 to TRBJ1-1; D remains unclear. In germline, CDR1 is MGHRA, CDR2 YSYEKL. The CDR3 is 14 residues long. V was shortened by 0 bases and J by 5 bases, with 10 bases between the two germline ends. The CDR3 spells CASSQEKGRTEAFF. The CDR3 bases are TGCGCCAGCAGCCAAGAAAAGGGTCGAACTGAAGCTTTCTTT.

The chain joins TRBV4-1 to TRBJ2-5; 7 bases line up with TRBD2. The junction had 4 bases not matched to a gene; V was cut back by 2 bases and J by 4 bases. Germline assignment: CDR1 MGHRA and CDR2 YSYEKL. The CDR3 contains 14 residues. CDR3 coding DNA: TGCGCCAGCAGCCAAACACCGGGGGGAGAGACCCAGTACTTC. This translates into CASSQTPGGETQYF.

The chain's CDR3 is CASSLGGSGNSYNEQYF. The CDR3 region has the DNA TGTGCCAGCAGCTTAGGGGGAAGCGGGAACTCCTACAATGAGCAGTACTTC. The rearrangement joins TRBV7-6 to TRBJ2-5; 7 nucleotides agree with TRBD2. The V segment lost 1 base and the J segment 11 bases; nucleotides outside the gene matches: 19. Per the germline V gene, CDR1 is SGHVS and CDR2 is FNYEAQ. This CDR3 spans 17 amino acids.

The chain employs TRBV29-1 and TRBJ2-5; 7 nucleotides agree with TRBD2. This CDR3 is 13 amino acids long. V lost 4 bases to trimming and J lost 2 bases; unmatched junction nucleotides: 4. Germline V gives CDR1 SQVTM, CDR2 ANQGSEA. The CDR3 nucleotides read TGCAGCGTTGCTGGGGGGGGGCAAGAGACCCAGTACTTC. Its translation is CSVAGGGQETQYF.

The rearrangement joins TRBV5-1 to TRBJ1-2; D is unclear. Germline CDR1 reads SGHRS; CDR2 reads YFSETQ. The CDR3 consists of 14 residues. V was trimmed by 0 bases and J by 3 bases, leaving 9 bases between them. CDR3: CASSLASGDYGYTF. The CDR3 region has the DNA TGCGCCAGCAGCTTGGCTTCCGGGGACTATGGCTACACCTTC. Together with reference TRBV5-1 and TRBJ1-2, the CDR3 gives the full variable domain: KAGVTQTPRYLIKTRGQQVTLSCSPISGHRSVSWYQQTPGQGLQFLFEYFSETQRNKGNFPGRFSGRQFSNSRSEMNVSTLELGDSALYLCASSLASGDYGYTFGSGTRLTVV.

The chain has TRBV25-1 and TRBJ2-5; 10 bases align to TRBD2. The CDR3 runs 18 residues. V lost 5 bases, J lost 5 bases, and 17 bases stayed unmatched. Germline V lookup: CDR1 MGHDK, CDR2 SYGVNS. The CDR3 nucleotides are TGTGCCAGCAGTCCCAAGAGCGGGAGGGGGGACTTGTGGGAGACCCAGTACTTC. It translates to CASSPKSGRGDLWETQYF.

The CDR3 coding sequence is TGTGCCAGCAGCCCCATCCGACAGGGAGCGACTGAAGCTTTCTTT. It translates to CASSPIRQGATEAFF. The chain has TRBV2 and TRBJ1-1; TRBD1 matches 7 bases. Germline V gives CDR1 SNHLY, CDR2 FYNNEI. The CDR3 loop spans 15 amino acids. V gave up 6 bases and J gave up 5 bases; unmatched junction bases: 12. Looking up the rest from reference TRBV2 and TRBJ1-1 gives the full variable domain: EPEVTQTPSHQVTQMGQEVILRCVPISNHLYFYWYRQILGQKVEFLVSFYNNEISEKSEIFDDQFSVERPDGSNFTLKIRSTKLEDSAMYFCASSPIRQGATEAFFGQGTRLTVV.

This chain's CDR3 is CASSLDPGVEQFF. The CDR3, as DNA: TGTGCCAGCAGTTTAGACCCGGGGGTTGAGCAGTTCTTC. The V gene is TRBV27, the J gene TRBJ2-1, with D maybe TRBD2 (6 bases). CDR3 length: 13 amino acids. The germline V gene has CDR1 MNHEY and CDR2 SMNVEV (reference sequence). The V end lost 2 bases, the J end lost 9 bases, and 11 bases lay between the germline ends.

The V gene is TRBV7-9, the J gene TRBJ2-6, with TRBD2 identical over 7 bases. J was trimmed by 2 bases and V by 5 bases; bases with no gene match: 6. The V gene's germline CDR1 is SEHNR and CDR2 FQNEAQ (reference sequence). The CDR3 is 16 residues long. The CDR3 loop is CASSPMGRAGANVLTF. As DNA, the CDR3 is TGTGCCAGCAGCCCTATGGGGAGGGCTGGGGCCAACGTCCTGACTTTC.

This clonotype was seen once. The chain uses TRBV5-6 and TRBJ2-1, with D tentatively TRBD2 (6 bases). From germline, CDR1 is SGHDT and CDR2 YYEEEE. With 3 bases removed from V and 0 bases from J, the gap between germline ends came to 13 bases. CDR3 length equals 16 residues. Here the CDR3 reads CASSSLAPTSYNEQFF. Written as DNA, the CDR3 is TGTGCCAGCAGCTCGCTAGCGCCTACCTCCTACAATGAGCAGTTCTTC.

This clonotype was counted once. This chain's CDR3 is CASCWAGTSGRGETQYF. CDR3 in DNA: TGTGCCAGCTGCTGGGCCGGGACTAGCGGGAGAGGAGAGACCCAGTACTTC. The chain recombines TRBV7-9 with TRBJ2-5, with 14 bases that match TRBD2. CDR3 length equals 17 residues. The trim removed 8 bases at V and 4 bases at J, leaving 12 bases unmatched. CDR1 is SEHNR, CDR2 FQNEAQ, per germline (reference sequence).

This chain links TRBV7-2 with TRBJ2-1; 7 bases are a match to TRBD1. V shed 5 bases and J 6 bases; nucleotides not matched to a gene: 7. This CDR3 contains 14 residues. Germline assignment: CDR1 SGHTA and CDR2 FQGNSA. CDR3 sequence reads: CASSISTGSNEQFF. In nucleotides, the CDR3 is TGTGCCAGCAGCATCTCGACAGGGAGCAATGAGCAGTTCTTC. The variable domain in full, with the rest retrieved from reference TRBV7-2 and TRBJ2-1, is GAGVSQSPSNKVTEKGKDVELRCDPISGHTALYWYRQSLGQGLEFLIYFQGNSAPDKSGLPSDRFSAERTGGSVSTLTIQRTQQEDSAVYLCASSISTGSNEQFFGPGTRLTVL.

This clonotype has more than one count but fewer than ten. The chain recombines TRBV7-2 with TRBJ1-2; 8 bases align to TRBD1. The V and J ends lost 2 bases and 4 bases, in that order; junction bases with no gene match: 3. Germline loops: CDR1 SGHTA, CDR2 FQGNSA. This CDR3 has 14 amino acids. The CDR3 DNA sequence: TGTGCCAGCAGCTTATTAACAGGGGGCTATGGCTACACCTTC. Translated: CASSLLTGGYGYTF.

The V gene is TRBV20-1, the J gene TRBJ2-7; D possibly corresponds to TRBD2 (6 bases). This CDR3 contains 17 residues. The V gene's germline CDR1 is DFQATT and CDR2 SNEGSKA (reference sequence). Trimming cost V 1 base and J 0 bases, with 19 bases left between them. The CDR3 reads CSARGVSGAISSYEQYF. Here the CDR3 DNA reads TGCAGTGCTAGAGGAGTTAGCGGAGCCATTAGCTCCTACGAGCAGTACTTC.

This clonotype was found once. The genes are TRBV5-1 and TRBJ1-1, with D possibly being TRBD1 (6 bases). CDR1 and CDR2 (germline): SGHRS, YFSETQ. The CDR3 length is 17 residues. Trimming took off 4 bases at V and 0 bases at J, with 19 bases between the two ends. CDR3 amino acids: CASSQNQGSSMNTEAFF. DNA for the CDR3: TGCGCCAGCAGCCAAAACCAGGGGTCCTCCATGAACACTGAAGCTTTCTTT.

This clonotype occurred a few times. The chain joins TRBV6-6 to TRBJ1-5, with 7 bases aligning to TRBD1. The CDR3 has 15 amino acids. With 6 bases clipped from V and 3 bases from J, the junction kept 8 bases outside the gene matches. CDR1 is MNHNY and CDR2 is SVGAGI in the germline V gene (reference sequence). CDR3 nucleotides: TGTGCCAGCAGCCCTACAGGGGAAAACAATCAGCCCCAGCATTTT. Translating it yields CASSPTGENNQPQHF.

This chain links TRBV20-1 with TRBJ2-7; 10 bases line up with TRBD2. Trimming cost V 5 bases and J 3 bases; bases outside gene matches: 10. Germline V gene lookup returns CDR1 DFQATT and CDR2 SNEGSKA (reference sequence). CDR3 size: 15 residues. The CDR3 nucleotides are TGCAGTGCTCCGGACCCTAGCGGGGGATTCTACGAGCAGTACTTC. Translation: CSAPDPSGGFYEQYF.

This clonotype was recorded a few times. The rearrangement links TRBV6-2 or TRBV6-3 to TRBJ2-7; TRBD1 matches at 8 bases. This CDR3 contains 12 residues. V gave up 4 bases and J gave up 6 bases; unmatched junction bases: 2. Germline CDR1 MNHEY, CDR2 SVGEGT. CDR3 loop: CASSWGQVEQYF. CDR3 bases: TGTGCCAGCAGTTGGGGACAGGTCGAGCAGTACTTC.

This clonotype was detected a few times. The rearrangement uses TRBV28 and TRBJ2-4, with 9 bases aligning to TRBD2. Germline loops: CDR1 MDHEN, CDR2 SYDVKM. The CDR3 is 16 amino acids. J was trimmed by 6 bases and V by 6 bases; bases with no gene match: 12. CDR3 sequence (DNA): TGTGCCAGCAGCCAGTCTGCTAGCGGGGCAGGAAACATTCAGTACTTC. It translates to CASSQSASGAGNIQYF.